The clone carrying this T cell receptor beta chain came up a few times. V lost 2 bases to trimming and J lost 9 bases, with 8 bases between them. This CDR3 contains 12 residues. From germline, CDR1 is ENHRY and CDR2 SYGVKD. This sample is part of a study of blood T cell repertoires in COVID-19. As for the study in general: The study drew acute and convalescent COVID-19 samples from the United States, Italy and Spain. Sources were T cells, B-cell-depleted T cells, or PBMCs; the material itself was cDNA or gDNA.

Followed over time, Seattle patients had been enrolled while infection was active. TCRdb keeps only in-frame clones here, not all; method: immunoSEQ multiplex PCR. The repertoire holds over 150,000 clones, with 85% as singletons. Sequenced sample: peripheral blood. V is TRBV10-3 and J is TRBJ1-5, with D unresolved. This receptor was obtained from a woman aged 55-69 years with COVID-19, enrolled during active disease. DNA of the CDR3: TGTGCCATCAGTGAGCGGGAGGGGCCCCAGCATTTT. It yields the protein CAISEREGPQHF.